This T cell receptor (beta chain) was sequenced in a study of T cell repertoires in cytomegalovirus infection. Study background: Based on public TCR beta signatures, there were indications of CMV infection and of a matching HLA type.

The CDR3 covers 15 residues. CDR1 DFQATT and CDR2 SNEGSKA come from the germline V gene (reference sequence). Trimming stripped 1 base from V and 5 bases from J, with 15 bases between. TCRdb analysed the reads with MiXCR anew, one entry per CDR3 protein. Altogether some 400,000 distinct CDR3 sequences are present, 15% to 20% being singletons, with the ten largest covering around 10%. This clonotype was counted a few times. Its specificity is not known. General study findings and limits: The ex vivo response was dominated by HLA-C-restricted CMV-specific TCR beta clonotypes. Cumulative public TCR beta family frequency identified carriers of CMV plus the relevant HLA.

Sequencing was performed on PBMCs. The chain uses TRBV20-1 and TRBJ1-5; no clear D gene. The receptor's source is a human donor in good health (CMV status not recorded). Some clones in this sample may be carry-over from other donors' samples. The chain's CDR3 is CSARVGNMADQPQHF. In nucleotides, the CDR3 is TGCAGTGCTAGAGTCGGTAATATGGCGGATCAGCCCCAGCATTTT.